Sequencing of this T cell receptor beta chain was carried out in a study of blood T cell repertoires in COVID-19 (dated by TCRdb to the early 2020s). With regard to the full study: The collaborator samples originated in the United States, Italy and Spain and spanned the acute and convalescent phases of COVID-19. Samples were obtained from the ongoing ImmuneRACE study (first 160 participants) and from some 1,200 subjects provided by 6 global collaborators. The repertoires were released in a freely available public database intended as a resource for research on the immune response to SARS-CoV-2. Deeply sampled blood TCRbeta repertoires from subjects exposed to, actively infected with, or recovered from COVID-19 were included in the dataset. The material from the prospective study consisted of cDNA or gDNA derived from T cells, B-cell-depleted T cells, or PBMCs. Sample metadata almost always included a de-identified subject ID, COVID-19 status, age in years and sex. Where HLA class I and class II types were available, the types were taken from metadata supplied by the sample provider, not from assay-based typing.

TCRbeta CDR3 regions were amplified from genomic DNA by means of the immunoSEQ Assay, a bias-controlled multiplex PCR. In the authors' own workflow: The number of nucleated cells in each sample was estimated from the amplification of reference gene primers within the assay. To quantify the absolute abundance of each unique TCRbeta CDR3 rearrangement, sequence reads were collapsed and filtered. Productive Simpson clonality was computed per sample as the square root of Simpson's diversity index over productive rearrangements. Not all clones reach the TCRdb copy of this immuneACCESS table, which keeps in-frame sequences only. Checked studies attribute under half of the gap to unresolved V genes and leave the rest unexplained. That table supplies the V and J calls and clone size; D and trimming were determined from the DNA. This sample holds about 26,000 clones; roughly 90% were observed only once. 7.6% of the sample comes from the top ten.

Reading from cysteine to phenylalanine, the CDR3 counts 14 amino acids. Left in the record is the CDR3 DNA by itself, 42 bases read in frame from the first base. The junction carries 15 bases between V and J, which are trimmed by 4 bases and 6 bases respectively. For CDR1 and CDR2, the germline V gene lists SGHRS and YFSETQ. On this clone: The antigen this receptor binds is unknown. Per-base quality was not reported, and no clone a single base away is much larger than it.

General study outcomes and caveats: Clinical and demographic metadata were provided uncurated, with the amount varying by source and participant.

Whole blood was collected in K2EDTA tubes by collaborating institutions according to the institutions' own protocols. For TCRbeta analysis, collaborator samples were shipped as frozen whole blood, as isolated PBMCs, or as DNA extracted from either sample type. The sequencing input was peripheral blood. Recombination connected TRBV5-1 to TRBJ2-3, with no confidently assigned D gene. This TCR came from a human donor in a cohort sampled during active COVID-19. The bases read TGCGCCAGCAGCCAGCTGTCTGACTTGGATACGCAGTATTTT. Its translation reads: CASSQLSDLDTQYF.